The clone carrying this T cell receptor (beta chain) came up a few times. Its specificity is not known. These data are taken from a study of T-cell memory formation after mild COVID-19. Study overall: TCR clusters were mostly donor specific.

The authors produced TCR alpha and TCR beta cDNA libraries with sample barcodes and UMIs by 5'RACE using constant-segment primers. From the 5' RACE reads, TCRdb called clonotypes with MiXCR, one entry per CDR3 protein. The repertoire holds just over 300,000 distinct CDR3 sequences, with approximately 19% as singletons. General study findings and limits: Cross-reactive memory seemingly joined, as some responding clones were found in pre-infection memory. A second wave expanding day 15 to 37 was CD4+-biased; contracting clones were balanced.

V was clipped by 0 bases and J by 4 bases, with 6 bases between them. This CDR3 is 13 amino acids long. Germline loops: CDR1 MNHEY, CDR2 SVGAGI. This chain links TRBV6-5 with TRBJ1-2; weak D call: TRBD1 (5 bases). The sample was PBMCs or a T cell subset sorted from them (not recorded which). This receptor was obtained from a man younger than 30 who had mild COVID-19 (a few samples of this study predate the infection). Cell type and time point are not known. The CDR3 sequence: CASSYSTGYGYTF. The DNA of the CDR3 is TGTGCCAGCAGTTACTCAACAGGCTATGGCTACACCTTC.